A selection of T cell receptor beta chains follows, all from one sample in a study of post-analysis software for immune sequencing data. TCRdb used MiXCR to reprocess the PCR reads, holding one entry per CDR3 protein. The sample contains about 770,000 distinct CDR3 sequences, just over 45% of which appear only once. The specimen sequenced was blood. The receptors come from a girl aged 5-17 years with multiple sclerosis. CDR3s include the opening cysteine and the closing phenylalanine or tryptophan. The D gene is left open where the match is weak. The size field is filled for only some rows; it gives once, few, many or a size class.

j_gene | abundance | v_gene | d_gene | CDR3nt | CDR3aa
TRBJ2-7 | . | TRBV27 | TRBD2 | TGTGCCAGCAGTTTGAGCGGGAGGGCGGTTGACGAGCAGTACTTC | CASSLSGRAVDEQYF
TRBJ2-1 | . | TRBV9 | . | TGTGCCAGCAGCGTAGATAGCGGCTTATACAATGAGCAGTTCTTC | CASSVDSGLYNEQFF
TRBJ2-3 | few | TRBV6-5 | . | TGTGCCAGCAGTTACTACCCCTTAGGGGCAGATACGCAGTATTTT | CASSYYPLGADTQYF
TRBJ2-5 | . | TRBV28 | TRBD2 | TGTGCCAGCAGCCGTAGCGGGAGGGGAAAGACCCAGTACTTC | CASSRSGRGKTQYF
TRBJ2-3 | . | TRBV6-4 | TRBD2 | TGTGCCAGCAGTGGCGGGAGGGCCACAGATACGCAGTATTTT | CASSGGRATDTQYF
TRBJ2-1 | . | TRBV5-1 | . | TGCGCCAGCAGCTTGGAACCGGGGGCCCCGGGTGTGAATGAGCAGTTCTTC | CASSLEPGAPGVNEQFF
TRBJ2-3 | . | TRBV29-1 | . | TGCAGCGTTGCGCCCGTGGGCGGCAGCACAGATACGCAGTATTTT | CSVAPVGGSTDTQYF
TRBJ2-1 | . | TRBV9 | . | TGTGCCAGCAGCGTCCCCGGGGCGAATGAGCAGTTCTTC | CASSVPGANEQFF
TRBJ2-2 | few | TRBV29-1 | . | TGCAGCGCCGAACGGGGAGGCACCGGGGAGCTGTTTTTT | CSAERGGTGELFF
TRBJ2-1 | few | TRBV29-1 | TRBD2 | TGCAGCGCAGTAACTAGCGGGGGATACAATGAGCAGTTCTTC | CSAVTSGGYNEQFF
TRBJ1-2 | . | TRBV12-3/TRBV12-4 | . | TGTGCCAGCAGCATCCTGGGGCATGGCTACACCTTC | CASSILGHGYTF
TRBJ2-5 | once | TRBV5-1 | . | TGCGCCAGCAGCTGGAGGACGGGGTACCAAGAGACCCAGTACTTC | CASSWRTGYQETQYF
TRBJ2-4 | . | TRBV24-1 | . | TGTGCCACCAGTGCTACGGGAAACATTCAGTACTTC | CATSATGNIQYF
TRBJ2-1 | few | TRBV20-1 | . | TGCAGTCCCTTGGGGCAGCGGCAAGAGACCCAGTTCTTC | CSPLGQRQETQFF
TRBJ2-3 | few | TRBV2 | TRBD2 | TGTGCCAGCACCGAACAACTAGCGGGGACAGATACGCAGTATTTT | CASTEQLAGTDTQYF
TRBJ2-4 | few | TRBV29-1 | . | TGCAGCGTTGCGCTCGCGGTAGCCAAAAACATTCAGTACTTC | CSVALAVAKNIQYF
TRBJ2-5 | . | TRBV21-1 | . | TGTGCCAGCAGCTTAAACTGGCCTGGGGGCCAAGAGACCCAGTACTTC | CASSLNWPGGQETQYF
TRBJ2-5 | . | TRBV7-6 | . | TGTGCCAGCAGCTTAAGGCTAGACGAGACAGCTATTAAAGAGACCCAGTACTTC | CASSLRLDETAIKETQYF
TRBJ1-2 | . | TRBV12-3/TRBV12-4 | . | TGTGCCAGCAGGACCGTGAATAACTATGGCTACACCTTC | CASRTVNNYGYTF
TRBJ2-7 | . | TRBV9 | . | TGTGCCAGCAGCACCCGGGACTCCGCCTACGAGCAGTACTTC | CASSTRDSAYEQYF
TRBJ1-2 | . | TRBV25-1 | . | TGTGCCAGCAGTGATTTGGGGATGACTAACTATGGCTACACCTTC | CASSDLGMTNYGYTF
TRBJ2-1 | . | TRBV9 | TRBD1 | TGTGCCAGCAGCCCCCCAGGGGGTCACAATGAGCAGTTCTTC | CASSPPGGHNEQFF
TRBJ1-5 | . | TRBV5-1 | . | TGCGCCAGCAGCCGCGGGGACACTTTCAATCAGCCCCAGCATTTT | CASSRGDTFNQPQHF
TRBJ2-5 | few | TRBV24-1 | . | TGTGCCACCAGTGATTTCCAAAGGGAGACCCAGTACTTC | CATSDFQRETQYF
TRBJ2-7 | . | TRBV12-3/TRBV12-4 | . | TGTGCCAGCAGTTTTGACAGAAGCTCCTACGAGCAGTACTTC | CASSFDRSSYEQYF
TRBJ1-5 | once | TRBV27 | TRBD1 | TGTGCCAGCAGTTTATCGTGGGCAGGGGGTGTCAATCAGCCCCAGCATTTT | CASSLSWAGGVNQPQHF
TRBJ2-4 | . | TRBV28 | . | TGTGCCAGCAGTTCCGGAGGAGGGGGCGGCCACATTCAGTACTTC | CASSSGGGGGHIQYF
TRBJ2-2 | . | TRBV24-1 | . | TGTGCCACCACTGGACATGCGAACACCGGGGAGCTGTTTTTT | CATTGHANTGELFF
TRBJ2-1 | . | TRBV7-9 | TRBD1 | TGTGCCAGCAGCTTTGCAGGGGGCAGTAGTATTGAGCAGTTCTTC | CASSFAGGSSIEQFF
TRBJ2-5 | . | TRBV14 | TRBD2 | TGTGCCAGCAGCCAAGATCTAGCGGGAGGCCAAGAGACCCAGTACTTC | CASSQDLAGGQETQYF
TRBJ2-1 | many | TRBV29-1 | TRBD2 | TGCAGCGTGTGGCTAGCGGGAGGCCCTTCCTACAATGAGCAGTTCTTC | CSVWLAGGPSYNEQFF
TRBJ1-5 | . | TRBV5-5 | . | TGTGCCAGCAGCTTAGTGACAGCAAATCAGCCCCAGCATTTT | CASSLVTANQPQHF
TRBJ2-1 | . | TRBV9 | . | TGTGCCAGCAGCCCAGGGACTTACTCCTACAATGAGCAGTTCTTC | CASSPGTYSYNEQFF
TRBJ2-5 | . | TRBV7-3 | . | TGTGCCAGCAGCTCAAGTTTCCGAGAGACCCAGTACTTC | CASSSSFRETQYF
TRBJ2-1 | . | TRBV6-5 | TRBD2 | TGTGCCAGCAGGGGATCGACTAGCGGATACAATGAGCAGTTCTTC | CASRGSTSGYNEQFF
TRBJ2-1 | . | TRBV12-3/TRBV12-4 | TRBD1 | TGTGCCAGCAGCCGTGGACAGGGGGGCAATGAGCAGTTCTTC | CASSRGQGGNEQFF
TRBJ1-2 | . | TRBV14 | . | TGTGCCAGCAGCCAAGATGAGGAACAGGGTGCTAACTATGGCTACACCTTC | CASSQDEEQGANYGYTF
TRBJ2-7 | few | TRBV20-1 | TRBD2 | TGCAGTGCTAGAGCTAGCGGGAGGGCCTACGAGCAGTACTTC | CSARASGRAYEQYF
TRBJ2-1 | . | TRBV29-1 | TRBD1 | TGCAGCTCTTCCGGGACAGGGTTCGATGAGCAGTTCTTC | CSSSGTGFDEQFF
TRBJ2-5 | . | TRBV20-1 | TRBD2 | TGCAGTGCTCGCCCGTCTAGCGGTACGTCCTACAATGAGCAGTACTTC | CSARPSSGTSYNEQYF
TRBJ2-3 | . | TRBV5-1 | . | TGCACCAGCAGCTTGCGACCAGATACGCAGTATTTT | CTSSLRPDTQYF
TRBJ2-7 | . | TRBV10-3 | . | TGTGCCTCAAAGAGGGAGAGCTCCTACGAGCAGTACTTC | CASKRESSYEQYF
TRBJ1-2 | . | TRBV29-1 | . | TGCAGCGTTGAAGACTACCTACAGCCCAACTATGGCTACACCTTC | CSVEDYLQPNYGYTF
TRBJ1-2 | few | TRBV9 | . | TGTGCCAGCAGCACCAGGACAGATGGCTACACCTTC | CASSTRTDGYTF
TRBJ1-5 | . | TRBV6-1 | TRBD1 | TGTGCCAGCAGTGCCGGGACAGGGGGTGAACAGCCCCAGCATTTT | CASSAGTGGEQPQHF
TRBJ2-7 | . | TRBV4-3 | . | TGCGCCAGCAGCCAAGGGCCAGGGCTCTCCTACGAGCAGTACTTC | CASSQGPGLSYEQYF
TRBJ1-2 | once | TRBV25-1 | . | TGTGCCAGCAGTGACCAGTACTATGGCTACACCTTC | CASSDQYYGYTF
TRBJ1-2 | . | TRBV6-5 | . | TGTGCCAGCCGTGGGGGGGGACACGACTACAGGGGCTACACCTTC | CASRGGGHDYRGYTF
TRBJ1-3 | . | TRBV7-3 | TRBD1 | TGTGCCAGCAGCCTCACAGGGGCCTCTGGAAACACCATATATTTT | CASSLTGASGNTIYF
TRBJ2-1 | . | TRBV6-5 | . | TGTGCCAGCAGTTACAGAGGTAGGGCGGTTGAGCAGTTCTTC | CASSYRGRAVEQFF
TRBJ2-1 | . | TRBV5-1 | . | TGCGCCAGCAGCTTGGTTCCTAGCGAGGGTGAGCAGTTCTTC | CASSLVPSEGEQFF
TRBJ2-7 | many | TRBV13 | . | TGTGCCAGCAGCCCTCCGGGACCTTACGAGCAGTACTTC | CASSPPGPYEQYF
TRBJ1-2 | few | TRBV30 | . | TGTGCCTGGATGCGGTTTAACTATGGCTACACCTTC | CAWMRFNYGYTF
TRBJ2-2 | . | TRBV12-3/TRBV12-4 | . | TGTGCCAGCCCCCTCGCCGGGGAGCTGTTTTTT | CASPLAGELFF
TRBJ1-5 | once | TRBV5-5 | TRBD1 | TGTGCCAGCAGACTGACAGGGGATAGCAATCAGCCCCAGCATTTT | CASRLTGDSNQPQHF